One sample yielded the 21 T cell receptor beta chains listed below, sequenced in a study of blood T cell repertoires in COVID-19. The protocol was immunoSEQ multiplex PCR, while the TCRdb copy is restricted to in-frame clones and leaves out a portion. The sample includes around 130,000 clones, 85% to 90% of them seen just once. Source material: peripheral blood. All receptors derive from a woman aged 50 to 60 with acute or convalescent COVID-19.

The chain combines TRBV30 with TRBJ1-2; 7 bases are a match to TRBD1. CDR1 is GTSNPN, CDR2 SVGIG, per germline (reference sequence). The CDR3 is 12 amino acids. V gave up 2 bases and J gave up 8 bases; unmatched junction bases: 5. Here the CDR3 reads CAWSRTGGGYTF. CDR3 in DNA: TGTGCCTGGAGTCGGACAGGAGGGGGCTACACCTTC.

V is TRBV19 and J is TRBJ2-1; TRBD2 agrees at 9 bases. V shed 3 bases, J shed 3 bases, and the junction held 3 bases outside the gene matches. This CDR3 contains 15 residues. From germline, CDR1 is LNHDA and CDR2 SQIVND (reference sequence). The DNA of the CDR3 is TGTGCCAGTAGTATCCTAGCGGGACACTACAATGAGCAGTTCTTC. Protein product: CASSILAGHYNEQFF. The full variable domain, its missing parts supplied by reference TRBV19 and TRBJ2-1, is DGGITQSPKYLFRKEGQNVTLSCEQNLNHDAMYWYRQDPGQGLRLIYYSQIVNDFQKGDIAEGYSVSREKKESFPLTVTSAQKNPTAFYLCASSILAGHYNEQFFGPGTRLTVL.

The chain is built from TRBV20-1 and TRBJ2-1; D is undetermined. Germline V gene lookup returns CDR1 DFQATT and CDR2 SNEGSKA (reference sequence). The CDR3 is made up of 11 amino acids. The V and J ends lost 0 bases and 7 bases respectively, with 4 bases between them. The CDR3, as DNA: TGCAGTGCTAGAGATCCTAATGAGCAGTTCTTC. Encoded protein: CSARDPNEQFF.

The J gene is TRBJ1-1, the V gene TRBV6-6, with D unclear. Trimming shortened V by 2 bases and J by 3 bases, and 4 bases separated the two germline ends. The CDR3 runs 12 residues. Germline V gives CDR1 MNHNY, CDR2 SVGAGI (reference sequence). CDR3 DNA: TGTGCCAGCAGTTACGTCGACACTGAAGCTTTCTTT. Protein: CASSYVDTEAFF.

CDR3 in amino acids: CAWSTGDHGYTF. The CDR3 nucleotides are TGTGCCTGGAGCACAGGGGACCATGGCTACACCTTC. V and J are TRBV30 and TRBJ1-2; 7 nucleotides match TRBD1. This CDR3 has 12 residues. V shed 3 bases and J 6 bases; nucleotides not matched to a gene: 4. Per germline, CDR1 GTSNPN and CDR2 SVGIG (reference sequence).

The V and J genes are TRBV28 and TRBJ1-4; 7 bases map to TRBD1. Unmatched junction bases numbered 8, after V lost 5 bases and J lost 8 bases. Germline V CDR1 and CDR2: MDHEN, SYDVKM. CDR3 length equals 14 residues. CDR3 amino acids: CASSGSRGQEKLFF. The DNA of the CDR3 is TGTGCCAGCAGTGGGAGTAGGGGGCAAGAAAAACTGTTTTTT. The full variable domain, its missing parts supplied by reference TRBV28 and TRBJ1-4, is DVKVTQSSRYLVKRTGEKVFLECVQDMDHENMFWYRQDPGLGLRLIYFSYDVKMKEKGDIPEGYSVSREKKERFSLILESASTNQTSMYLCASSGSRGQEKLFFGSGTQLSVL.

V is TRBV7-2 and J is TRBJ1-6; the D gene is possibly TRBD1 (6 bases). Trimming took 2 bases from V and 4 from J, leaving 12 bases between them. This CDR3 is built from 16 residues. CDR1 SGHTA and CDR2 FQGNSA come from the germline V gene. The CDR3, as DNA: TGTGCCAGCAGCTTAACGGGGACAAGATATAATTCACCCCTCCACTTT. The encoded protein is CASSLTGTRYNSPLHF.

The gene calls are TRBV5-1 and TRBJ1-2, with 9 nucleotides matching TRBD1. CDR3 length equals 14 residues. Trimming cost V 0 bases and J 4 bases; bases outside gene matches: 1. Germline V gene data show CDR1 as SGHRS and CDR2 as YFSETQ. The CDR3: CASSLGTGVYGYTF. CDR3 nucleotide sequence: TGCGCCAGCAGCTTGGGGACAGGGGTCTATGGCTACACCTTC.

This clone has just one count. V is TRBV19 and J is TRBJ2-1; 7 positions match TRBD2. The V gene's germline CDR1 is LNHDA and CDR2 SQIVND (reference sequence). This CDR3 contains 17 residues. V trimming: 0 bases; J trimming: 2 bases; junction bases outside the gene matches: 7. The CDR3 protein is CASSIELTGTTYNEQFF. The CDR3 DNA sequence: TGTGCCAGTAGTATAGAACTAACCGGGACTACCTACAATGAGCAGTTCTTC.

The CDR3 sequence: CASSPGQGWNNEQFF. CDR3 DNA: TGTGCCAGCAGTCCCGGACAGGGATGGAACAATGAGCAGTTCTTC. J is TRBJ2-1 and V is TRBV5-4; TRBD1 matches at 8 bases. This CDR3 contains 15 residues. In germline, CDR1 is SGHNT, CDR2 YYREEE (reference sequence). V was clipped by 5 bases and J by 5 bases; unmatched bases: 9. The full variable domain, completed using reference TRBV5-4 and TRBJ2-1, is ETGVTQSPTHLIKTRGQQVTLRCSSQSGHNTVSWYQQALGQGPQFIFQYYREEENGRGNFPPRFSGLQFPNYSSELNVNALELDDSALYLCASSPGQGWNNEQFFGPGTRLTVL.

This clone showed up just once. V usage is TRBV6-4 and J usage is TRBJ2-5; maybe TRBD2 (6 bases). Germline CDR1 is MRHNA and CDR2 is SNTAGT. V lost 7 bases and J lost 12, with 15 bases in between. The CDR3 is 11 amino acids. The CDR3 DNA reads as TGTGCCAGCAACCTCAGGGACTGCAAGTACTTC. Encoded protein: CASNLRDCKYF.

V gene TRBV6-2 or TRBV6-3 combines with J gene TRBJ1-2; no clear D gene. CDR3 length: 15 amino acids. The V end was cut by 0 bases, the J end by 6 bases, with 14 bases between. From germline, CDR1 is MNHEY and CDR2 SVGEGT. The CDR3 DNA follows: TGTGCCAGCAGTTACTCTGGGCTCCTCGGCCATGGCTACACCTTC. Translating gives CASSYSGLLGHGYTF.

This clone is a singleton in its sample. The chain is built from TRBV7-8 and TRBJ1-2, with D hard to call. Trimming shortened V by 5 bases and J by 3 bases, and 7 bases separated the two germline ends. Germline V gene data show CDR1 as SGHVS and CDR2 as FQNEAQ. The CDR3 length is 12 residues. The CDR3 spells CASSSNYYGYTF. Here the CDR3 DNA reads TGTGCCAGCAGCAGTAACTACTATGGCTACACCTTC. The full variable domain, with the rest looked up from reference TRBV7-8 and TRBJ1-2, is GAGVSQSPRYKVAKRGQDVALRCDPISGHVSLFWYQQALGQGPEFLTYFQNEAQLDKSGLPSDRFFAERPEGSVSTLKIQRTQQEDSAVYLCASSSNYYGYTFGSGTRLTVV.

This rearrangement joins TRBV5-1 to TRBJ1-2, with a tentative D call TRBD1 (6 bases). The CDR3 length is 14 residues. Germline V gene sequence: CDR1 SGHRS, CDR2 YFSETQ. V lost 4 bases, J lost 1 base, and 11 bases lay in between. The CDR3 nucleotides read TGCGCCAGCAGCATAGGACAGATTAACTATGGCTACACCTTC. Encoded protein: CASSIGQINYGYTF.

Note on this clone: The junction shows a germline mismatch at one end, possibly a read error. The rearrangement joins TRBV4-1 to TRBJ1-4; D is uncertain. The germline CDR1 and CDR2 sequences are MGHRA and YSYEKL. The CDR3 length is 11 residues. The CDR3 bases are TGCGCCAGCAGCCAAGATGGCCGGTGGGCCTTT. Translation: CASSQDGRWAF.

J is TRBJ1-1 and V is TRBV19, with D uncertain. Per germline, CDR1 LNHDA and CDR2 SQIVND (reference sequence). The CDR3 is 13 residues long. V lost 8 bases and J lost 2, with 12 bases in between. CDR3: CASGRAPNTEAFF. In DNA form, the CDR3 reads TGTGCCAGTGGTCGAGCACCCAACACTGAAGCTTTCTTT.

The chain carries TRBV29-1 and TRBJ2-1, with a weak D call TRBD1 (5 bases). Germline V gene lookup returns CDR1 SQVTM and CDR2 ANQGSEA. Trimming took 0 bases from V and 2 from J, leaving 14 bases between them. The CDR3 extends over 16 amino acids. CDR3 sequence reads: CSVEDPGHETYNEQFF. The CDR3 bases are TGCAGCGTTGAAGATCCCGGACACGAAACCTACAATGAGCAGTTCTTC.

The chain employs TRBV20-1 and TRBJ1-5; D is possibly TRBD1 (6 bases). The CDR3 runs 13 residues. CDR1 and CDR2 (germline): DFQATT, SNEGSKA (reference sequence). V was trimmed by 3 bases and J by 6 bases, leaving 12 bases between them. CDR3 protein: CSASLAGAQPQHF. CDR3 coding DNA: TGCAGTGCTAGTCTGGCAGGGGCTCAGCCCCAGCATTTT.

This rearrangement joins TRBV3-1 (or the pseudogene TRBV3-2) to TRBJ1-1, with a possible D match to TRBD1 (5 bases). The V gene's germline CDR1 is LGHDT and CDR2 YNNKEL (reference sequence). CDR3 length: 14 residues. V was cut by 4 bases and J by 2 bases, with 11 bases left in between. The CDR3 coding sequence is TGTGCCAGCAGCCTTACAAGGGGCAACACTGAAGCTTTCTTT. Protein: CASSLTRGNTEAFF.

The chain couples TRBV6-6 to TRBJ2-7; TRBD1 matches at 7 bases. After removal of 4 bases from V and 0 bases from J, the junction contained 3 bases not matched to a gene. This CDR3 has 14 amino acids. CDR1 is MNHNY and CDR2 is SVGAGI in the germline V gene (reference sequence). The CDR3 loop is CASSSWDSSYEQYF. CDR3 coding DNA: TGTGCCAGCAGTTCGTGGGACAGCTCCTACGAGCAGTACTTC.

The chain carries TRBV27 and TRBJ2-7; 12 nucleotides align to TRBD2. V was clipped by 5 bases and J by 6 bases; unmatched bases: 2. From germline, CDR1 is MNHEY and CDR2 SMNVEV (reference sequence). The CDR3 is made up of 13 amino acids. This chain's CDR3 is CASSGLAGREQYF. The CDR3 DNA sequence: TGTGCCAGCAGTGGACTAGCGGGACGCGAGCAGTACTTC.